This entry lists 28 T cell receptor beta chains sequenced from one sample in a study of human T cells and chemical hapten exposure. Each CDR3 protein gets one entry after TCRdb re-called the RACE reads with MiXCR. The data show tens of thousands of distinct CDR3 sequences, with over 9.5% seen just once and roughly 3.4% held by the top ten. Specified time point: patch test 1, 2 weeks after DPC sensitization. The treatment: therapeutic diphenylcyclopropenone sensitization with weekly scalp DPC. The input for sequencing was whole blood, taken in connection with sensitization to the hapten diphenylcyclopropenone (DPC). The receptor set was obtained from a woman in her sixties with alopecia areata. Some clones in this sample may be carry-over from other donors' samples.

Regarding this clonotype: An end of the junction does not agree with germline; a read error may underlie this. The chain combines TRBV5-1 with TRBJ2-1; D is ambiguous. There are 11 residues in the CDR3. Germline V gives CDR1 SGHRS, CDR2 YFSETQ. The CDR3 nucleotides read TGCGCCAGCAGATCCAACAATGGGCAGTTCTTC. Its protein is CASRSNNGQFF.

The rearrangement uses TRBV3-1 and TRBJ2-5, with D perhaps matching TRBD2 (5 bases). CDR1 and CDR2 from the germline V gene are LGHDT and YNNKEL (reference sequence). CDR3 length: 13 amino acids. V lost 4 bases to trimming and J lost 7 bases, with 13 bases between them. For the CDR3, the DNA is TGTGCCAGCAGCCCAGGACTGAGCAGGACCCAGTACTTC. As protein: CASSPGLSRTQYF.

The chain employs TRBV6-6 and TRBJ1-5, with 7 bases aligning to TRBD1. Germline values: CDR1 MNHNY, CDR2 SVGAGI (reference sequence). V lost 5 bases to trimming and J lost 4 bases; unmatched junction nucleotides: 8. The CDR3 has 15 amino acids. The CDR3 spells CASSPPTGTNQPQHF. Written as DNA, the CDR3 is TGTGCCAGCAGTCCTCCGACAGGGACAAATCAGCCCCAGCATTTT.

This clonotype was seen repeatedly, ten times or more. The chain has TRBV6-6 and TRBJ1-3, with D possibly being TRBD1 (5 bases). From germline, CDR1 is MNHNY and CDR2 SVGAGI (reference sequence). The CDR3 consists of 18 residues. V was pared by 2 bases and J by 0 bases, with 17 bases between. The CDR3 reads CASSYPGLRRGSGNTIYF. CDR3 DNA sequence: TGTGCCAGCAGTTACCCGGGACTCCGAAGGGGCTCTGGAAACACCATATATTTT.

This clonotype was seen more than once but under ten times. This chain uses TRBV19 with TRBJ1-4; D is unclear. Germline V gene data show CDR1 as LNHDA and CDR2 as SQIVND (reference sequence). The CDR3 extends over 14 amino acids. The V end was cut by 9 bases, the J end by 4 bases, with 15 bases between. CDR3: CASRGGSSNEKLFF. DNA of the CDR3: TGTGCCAGCCGCGGAGGGTCGAGTAATGAAAAACTGTTTTTT. Based on the CDR3 plus reference TRBV19 and TRBJ1-4, the full variable domain is DGGITQSPKYLFRKEGQNVTLSCEQNLNHDAMYWYRQDPGQGLRLIYYSQIVNDFQKGDIAEGYSVSREKKESFPLTVTSAQKNPTAFYLCASRGGSSNEKLFFGSGTQLSVL.

This chain uses TRBV11-2 with TRBJ1-1, with D perhaps matching TRBD1 (5 bases). The CDR3 totals 14 residues. Germline V lookup: CDR1 SGHAT, CDR2 FQNNGV. Trimming pared 5 bases from V and 1 base from J, leaving 11 bases between. CDR3 bases: TGTGCCAGCAGCGTTCAGGGACGGAACACTGAAGCTTTCTTT. Translated: CASSVQGRNTEAFF.

This clonotype was seen repeatedly, ten times or more. The chain is built from TRBV12-3 or TRBV12-4 and TRBJ2-2; no clear D gene. The length of the CDR3 is 11 residues. The V end was cut by 5 bases, the J end by 7 bases, with 5 bases between. CDR3 in DNA: TGTGCCAGCAGTCAATACGGGGAGCTGTTTTTT. The encoded protein is CASSQYGELFF.

In its sample, this clonotype was seen a few times. The genes are TRBV6-6 and TRBJ1-4; D may be TRBD1 (5 bases). This CDR3 contains 14 residues. Trimming took off 5 bases at V and 0 bases at J, with 7 bases between the two ends. Germline V gives CDR1 MNHNY, CDR2 SVGAGI (reference sequence). For the CDR3, the DNA is TGTGCCAGCAGTCGACAGTCAACTAATGAAAAACTGTTTTTT. This translates into CASSRQSTNEKLFF.

This rearrangement joins TRBV4-1 to TRBJ2-5, with no clear D. The V and J ends lost 0 bases and 5 bases respectively, with 10 bases between them. Germline CDR1 is MGHRA and CDR2 is YSYEKL. The CDR3 sequence is 14 residues long. Here the CDR3 DNA reads TGCGCCAGCAGCCAAGATTACAGTGTTGAGACCCAGTACTTC. Protein sequence: CASSQDYSVETQYF.

Ten or more counts support this clonotype. The chain joins TRBV9 to TRBJ2-1; 7 bases are shared with TRBD1. After removal of 5 bases from V and 0 bases from J, the junction contained 2 bases not matched to a gene. The CDR3 consists of 14 residues. Looked up from germline, CDR1 is SGDLS and CDR2 is YYNGEE. DNA of the CDR3: TGTGCCAGCAGAGGGGACAGCTCCTACAATGAGCAGTTCTTC. Protein: CASRGDSSYNEQFF.

The chain recombines TRBV12-3 or TRBV12-4 with TRBJ2-3; D tentatively fits TRBD1 or TRBD2 (6 bases each). V gave up 3 bases and J gave up 2 bases, with 12 bases separating them. The CDR3 runs to 15 residues. CDR3 DNA sequence: TGTGCCAGCAGTTTGGACCGGGGGCCCACAGATACGCAGTATTTT. This encodes CASSLDRGPTDTQYF.

This rearrangement joins TRBV11-2 to TRBJ1-4; TRBD1 agrees at 7 bases. This CDR3 has 16 residues. V dropped 2 bases and J dropped 7; count of bases not matched to a gene: 10. Germline lookup yields CDR1 SGHAT and CDR2 FQNNGV. CDR3 DNA: TGTGCCAGCAGCTTATGGGTCCGGAACAGGGGTGAAAAACTGTTTTTT. Translated: CASSLWVRNRGEKLFF.

This clonotype was counted only a few times. CDR3 region: CASRGGPSGNTIYF. CDR3 nucleotides: TGTGCCAGCAGGGGGGGTCCCTCTGGAAACACCATATATTTT. The V gene is TRBV7-9, the J gene TRBJ1-3; D is possibly TRBD1 (5 bases). This CDR3 comprises 14 residues. With 6 bases removed from V and 0 bases from J, the gap between germline ends came to 9 bases. Germline assignment: CDR1 SEHNR and CDR2 FQNEAQ (reference sequence).

The rearrangement links TRBV4-1 to TRBJ1-4; a possible D gene is TRBD1 (5 bases). The CDR3 runs 16 residues. CDR1 and CDR2 (germline): MGHRA, YSYEKL. V gave up 0 bases and J gave up 4 bases, with 12 bases separating them. In nucleotides, the CDR3 is TGCGCCAGCAGCCAAGACCAGGGTTCGAGTAATGAAAAACTGTTTTTT. It is translated as CASSQDQGSSNEKLFF.

This sequence joins TRBV3-1 and TRBJ1-5; D not certain. Germline CDR1 LGHDT, CDR2 YNNKEL (reference sequence). CDR3 length equals 13 residues. V lost 4 bases, J lost 5 bases, and 9 bases lay in between. The DNA of the CDR3 is TGTGCCAGCAGCCTCTCCCGAGATCAGCCCCAGCATTTT. It codes for CASSLSRDQPQHF.

This clonotype was detected only a few times. This chain links TRBV27 with TRBJ2-7, with 11 positions matching TRBD1. This CDR3 has 16 residues. Unmatched junction bases numbered 7, after V lost 6 bases and J lost 0 bases. Germline-derived CDR1 and CDR2 are MNHEY and SMNVEV (reference sequence). The DNA for the CDR3 is TGTGCCAGCAGCTCCCCCGGGACAGGGGGCTCCTACGAGCAGTACTTC. This sequence encodes CASSSPGTGGSYEQYF.

The chain joins TRBV3-1 to TRBJ1-5; TRBD1 matches 10 bases. J gave up 6 bases and V 0 bases, and 8 bases lay outside the gene matches. The CDR3 has 17 amino acids. Germline CDR1 LGHDT, CDR2 YNNKEL (reference sequence). DNA of the CDR3: TGTGCCAGCAGCCAAGAACCTGTGACAGGGGGCTCTCAGCCCCAGCATTTT. Translating it yields CASSQEPVTGGSQPQHF.

The V call is TRBV14, the J call TRBJ1-5; 10 bases map to TRBD1. V lost 6 bases to trimming and J lost 5 bases; unmatched junction nucleotides: 10. CDR1 and CDR2 (germline): SGHDN, FVKESK. The CDR3 length is 16 residues. CDR3 residues: CASRLKTGGPHQPQHF. CDR3 sequence (DNA): TGTGCCAGCAGGCTGAAGACAGGGGGCCCGCATCAGCCCCAGCATTTT.

This clonotype was observed a single time. A much larger clone differs from this one at a single base, so this may be a read error. The CDR3 ends on some other residue instead of the conserved phenylalanine or tryptophan, so this is likely a read error. The V gene is TRBV18, the J gene TRBJ2-3; 8 bases line up with TRBD1. This CDR3 has 16 residues. The ends lost 3 bases at V and 0 bases at J; junction bases unmatched: 5. Germline V lookup: CDR1 KGHSH, CDR2 LQKENI. The CDR3 DNA reads TGTGCCAGCTCACCGGGACAGGTGATTAGCACAGATACGCAGTATTCT. This translates into CASSPGQVISTDTQYS.

The CDR3 loop reads CASSYGDPQGDTQYF. In DNA form, the CDR3 reads TGTGCCAGCAGTTACGGGGACCCACAGGGAGATACGCAGTATTTT. The chain recombines TRBV6-5 with TRBJ2-3, with D perhaps matching TRBD1 (6 bases). CDR3 size: 15 residues. Germline-derived CDR1 and CDR2 are MNHEY and SVGAGI. Between the trimmed V and J ends, which lost 2 bases and 5 bases, there was a span of 14 bases.

This clonotype was detected a few times. The V gene is TRBV2, the J gene TRBJ1-2, with a tentative D call TRBD1 (5 bases). Trimming stripped 4 bases from V and 6 bases from J, with 21 bases between. Per germline, CDR1 SNHLY and CDR2 FYNNEI. This CDR3 has 16 residues. The CDR3 sequence: CASSGRGGGGIDGYTF. Here the CDR3 DNA reads TGTGCCAGCAGTGGTCGGGGCGGAGGCGGTATAGATGGCTACACCTTC.

This clonotype showed up many times. The CDR3 nucleotides read TGTGCCAGCAGTTTGTGGGCGGAAGAAAAACTGTTTTTT. It encodes CASSLWAEEKLFF. V is TRBV27 and J is TRBJ1-4, with D unclear. There are 13 residues in the CDR3. Germline V lookup: CDR1 MNHEY, CDR2 SMNVEV (reference sequence). Trimming left V 3 bases short and J 8 bases short, with 10 bases between.

This clonotype has more than one count but fewer than ten. The V gene is TRBV5-1, the J gene TRBJ1-4; D not certain. Trimming left V 1 base short and J 7 bases short, with 8 bases between. The CDR3 runs to 13 residues. Germline CDR1 SGHRS, CDR2 YFSETQ. This CDR3 is CASSLSGSEKLFF. The CDR3 nucleotides are TGCGCCAGCAGCTTGTCAGGCAGTGAAAAACTGTTTTTT.

This clonotype has only a few counts. The rearrangement uses TRBV5-1 and TRBJ2-1; 8 bases align to TRBD1. V shed 0 bases and J 8 bases; nucleotides not matched to a gene: 7. This CDR3 has 15 amino acids. Germline V CDR1 and CDR2: SGHRS, YFSETQ. The CDR3 coding sequence is TGCGCCAGCAGCTTGGGGGACAGGCGGATCTATGAGCAGTTCTTC. Its protein product is CASSLGDRRIYEQFF.

This chain uses TRBV2 with TRBJ2-6; D is undetermined. Trimming left V 7 bases short and J 1 base short, with 5 bases between. CDR1 is SNHLY and CDR2 is FYNNEI in the germline V gene. The CDR3 totals 13 residues. CDR3 sequence (DNA): TGTGCCAGCATACGATCTGGGGCCAACGTCCTGACTTTC. Its translation is CASIRSGANVLTF. Variable domain in full (rest from reference TRBV2 and TRBJ2-6): EPEVTQTPSHQVTQMGQEVILRCVPISNHLYFYWYRQILGQKVEFLVSFYNNEISEKSEIFDDQFSVERPDGSNFTLKIRSTKLEDSAMYFCASIRSGANVLTFGAGSRLTVL.

This clonotype was seen many times. The gene calls are TRBV3-1 and TRBJ2-7; no clear D gene. V shed 5 bases and J shed 1 base, with 6 bases lying between them. CDR3 length: 12 residues. Germline CDR1 is LGHDT and CDR2 is YNNKEL (reference sequence). CDR3 region: CASSSGSYEQYF. The CDR3 nucleotides are TGTGCCAGCAGCTCCGGATCCTACGAGCAGTACTTC.

The sample holds a few counts of this clonotype. V usage is TRBV4-1 and J usage is TRBJ2-3; D is perhaps TRBD2 (5 bases). Trimming shortened V by 1 base and J by 0 bases, and 17 bases separated the two germline ends. CDR1 and CDR2 (germline): MGHRA, YSYEKL. There are 18 residues in the CDR3. The CDR3 DNA is TGCGCCAGCAGCCAAGGGACTCCACCTCTTACTAGCACAGATACGCAGTATTTT. It is translated as CASSQGTPPLTSTDTQYF.

About this clonotype itself: Possible read error: a much larger clone is one base away. The CDR3 does not close with the conserved phenylalanine or tryptophan, likely indicating a read error. In DNA, the CDR3 is TGCAGTGCTAGAGGTGCTAGCGCATACCACCCAGAGGACGAGCAGTACCTC. Its translation: CSARGASAYHPEDEQYL. The chain couples TRBV20-1 to TRBJ2-7; D is perhaps TRBD2 (6 bases). This CDR3 contains 17 residues. Germline-derived CDR1 and CDR2 are DFQATT and SNEGSKA (reference sequence). V was pared by 1 base and J by 5 bases, with 24 bases between.